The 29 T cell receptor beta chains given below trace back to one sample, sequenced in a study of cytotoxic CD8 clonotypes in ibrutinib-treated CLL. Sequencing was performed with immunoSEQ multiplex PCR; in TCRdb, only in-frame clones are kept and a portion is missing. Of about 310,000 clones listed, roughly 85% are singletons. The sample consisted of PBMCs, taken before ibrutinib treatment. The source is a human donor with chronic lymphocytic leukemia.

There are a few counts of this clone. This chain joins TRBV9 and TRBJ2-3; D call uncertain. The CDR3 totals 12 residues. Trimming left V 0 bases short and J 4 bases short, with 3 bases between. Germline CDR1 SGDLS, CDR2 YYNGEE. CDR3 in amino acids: CASSVDSDTQYF. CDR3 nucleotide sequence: TGTGCCAGCAGCGTAGACTCAGATACGCAGTATTTT.

CDR3 loop: CAISEPHRYGYTF. The CDR3 nucleotides are TGTGCCATCAGTGAACCCCATCGCTATGGCTACACCTTC. V is TRBV10-3 and J is TRBJ1-2; D not resolved. The germline V and J ends were trimmed by 3 bases and 4 bases, with 9 bases remaining between them. This CDR3 has 13 residues. The germline V gene encodes CDR1 ENHRY and CDR2 SYGVKD.

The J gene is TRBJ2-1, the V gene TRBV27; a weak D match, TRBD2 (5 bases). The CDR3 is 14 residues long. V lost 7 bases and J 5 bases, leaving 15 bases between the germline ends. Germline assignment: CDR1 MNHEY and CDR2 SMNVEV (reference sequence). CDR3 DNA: TGTGCCAGCATAGGGCTAGCTAAAAACAATGAGCAGTTCTTC. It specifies CASIGLAKNNEQFF.

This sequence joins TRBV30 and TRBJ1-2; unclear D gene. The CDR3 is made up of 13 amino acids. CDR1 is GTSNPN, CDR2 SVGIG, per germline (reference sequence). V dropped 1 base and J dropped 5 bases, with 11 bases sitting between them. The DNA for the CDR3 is TGTGCCTGGAGTGGTGACGAACTATATGGCTACACCTTC. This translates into CAWSGDELYGYTF.

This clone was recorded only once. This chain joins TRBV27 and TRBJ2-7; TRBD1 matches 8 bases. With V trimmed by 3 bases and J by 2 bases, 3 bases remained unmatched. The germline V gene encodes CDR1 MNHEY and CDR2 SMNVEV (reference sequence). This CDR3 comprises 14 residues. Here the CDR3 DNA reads TGTGCCAGCAGTTTGGGGACAGGAGCCTACGAGCAGTACTTC. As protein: CASSLGTGAYEQYF.

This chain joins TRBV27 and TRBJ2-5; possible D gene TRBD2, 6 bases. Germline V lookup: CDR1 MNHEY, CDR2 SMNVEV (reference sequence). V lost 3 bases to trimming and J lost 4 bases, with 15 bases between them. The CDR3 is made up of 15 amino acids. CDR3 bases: TGTGCCAGCAGTTTTCTAGGAGGGATCCGAGAGACCCAGTACTTC. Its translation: CASSFLGGIRETQYF.

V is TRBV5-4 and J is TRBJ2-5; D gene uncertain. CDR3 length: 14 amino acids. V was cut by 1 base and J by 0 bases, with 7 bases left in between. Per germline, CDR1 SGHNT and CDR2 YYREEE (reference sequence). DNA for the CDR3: TGTGCCAGCAGCTTGCGAAACGACCAAGAGACCCAGTACTTC. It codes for CASSLRNDQETQYF.

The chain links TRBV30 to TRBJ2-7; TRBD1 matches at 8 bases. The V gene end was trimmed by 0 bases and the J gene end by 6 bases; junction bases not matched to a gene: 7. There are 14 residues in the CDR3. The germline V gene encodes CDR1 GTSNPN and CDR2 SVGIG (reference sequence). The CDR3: CAWSVPGGWGEQYF. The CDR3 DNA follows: TGTGCCTGGAGTGTACCAGGGGGCTGGGGCGAGCAGTACTTC.

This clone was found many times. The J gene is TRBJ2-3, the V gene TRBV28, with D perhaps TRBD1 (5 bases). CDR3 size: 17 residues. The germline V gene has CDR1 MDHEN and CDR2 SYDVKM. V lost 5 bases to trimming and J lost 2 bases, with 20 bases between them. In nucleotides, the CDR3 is TGTGCCAGCAGTCGTGCTCTGGGGCCGCTTCACACAGATACGCAGTATTTT. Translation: CASSRALGPLHTDTQYF.

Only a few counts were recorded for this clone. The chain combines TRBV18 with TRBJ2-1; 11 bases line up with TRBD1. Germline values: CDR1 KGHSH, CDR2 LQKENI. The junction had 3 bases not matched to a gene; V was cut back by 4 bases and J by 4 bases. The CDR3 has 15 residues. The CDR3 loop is CASSLGTGGYNEQFF. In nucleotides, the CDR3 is TGTGCCAGCTCACTCGGGACAGGGGGTTACAATGAGCAGTTCTTC.

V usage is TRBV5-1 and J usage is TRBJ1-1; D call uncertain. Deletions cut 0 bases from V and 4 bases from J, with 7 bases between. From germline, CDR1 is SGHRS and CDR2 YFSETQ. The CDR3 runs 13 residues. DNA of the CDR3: TGCGCCAGCAGCTTGGCGGGATTCACTGAAGCTTTCTTT. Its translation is CASSLAGFTEAFF.

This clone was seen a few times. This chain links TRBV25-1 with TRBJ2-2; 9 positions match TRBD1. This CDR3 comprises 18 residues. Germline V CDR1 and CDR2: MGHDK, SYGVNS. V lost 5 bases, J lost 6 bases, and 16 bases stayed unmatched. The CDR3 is CASSSRDRALLGPGELFF. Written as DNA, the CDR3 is TGTGCCAGCAGTTCCCGGGACAGGGCTCTACTGGGCCCCGGGGAGCTGTTTTTT.

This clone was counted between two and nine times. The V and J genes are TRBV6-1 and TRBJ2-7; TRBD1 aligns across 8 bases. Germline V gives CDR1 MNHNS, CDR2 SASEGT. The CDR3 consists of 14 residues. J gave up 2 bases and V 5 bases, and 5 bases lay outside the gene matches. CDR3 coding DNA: TGTGCCAGCAGTATGACAGGGGAGACCTACGAGCAGTACTTC. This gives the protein CASSMTGETYEQYF.

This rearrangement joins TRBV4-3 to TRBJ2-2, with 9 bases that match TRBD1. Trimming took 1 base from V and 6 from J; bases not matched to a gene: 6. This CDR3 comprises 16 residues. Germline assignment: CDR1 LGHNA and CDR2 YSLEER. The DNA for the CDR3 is TGCGCCAGCAGCCAAGTTCCACAGGGGGCGGCCGGGGAGCTGTTTTTT. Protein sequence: CASSQVPQGAAGELFF.

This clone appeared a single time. CDR3 in amino acids: CASSAGTSGTAGELFF. The CDR3 coding sequence is TGTGCCAGCAGCGCCGGAACTAGCGGGACCGCCGGGGAGCTGTTTTTT. V and J are TRBV9 and TRBJ2-2, with 10 bases identical to TRBD2. Germline-derived CDR1 and CDR2 are SGDLS and YYNGEE. The CDR3 loop spans 16 amino acids. Losses at the gene ends were 3 bases for V and 6 bases for J; bases not matched to a gene: 8.

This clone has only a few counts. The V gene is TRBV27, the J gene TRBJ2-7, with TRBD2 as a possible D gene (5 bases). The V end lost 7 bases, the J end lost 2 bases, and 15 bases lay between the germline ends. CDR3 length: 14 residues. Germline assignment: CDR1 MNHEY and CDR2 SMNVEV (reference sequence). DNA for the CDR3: TGTGCCAGCACCTTGACTACTCCTCCCTACGAGCAGTACTTC. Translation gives CASTLTTPPYEQYF.

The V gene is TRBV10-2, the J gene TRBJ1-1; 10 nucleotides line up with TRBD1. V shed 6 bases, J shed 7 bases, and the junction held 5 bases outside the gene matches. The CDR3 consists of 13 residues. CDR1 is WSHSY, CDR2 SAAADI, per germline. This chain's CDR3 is CASRSTGGIEAFF. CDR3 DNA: TGCGCCAGCAGATCGACAGGGGGCATTGAAGCTTTCTTT.

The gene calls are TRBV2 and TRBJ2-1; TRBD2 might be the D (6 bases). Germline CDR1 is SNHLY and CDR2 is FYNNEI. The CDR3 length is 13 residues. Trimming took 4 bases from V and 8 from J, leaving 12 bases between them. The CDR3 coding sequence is TGTGCCAGCAGTGGGGAGGTGGGGGATGAGCAGTTCTTC. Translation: CASSGEVGDEQFF.

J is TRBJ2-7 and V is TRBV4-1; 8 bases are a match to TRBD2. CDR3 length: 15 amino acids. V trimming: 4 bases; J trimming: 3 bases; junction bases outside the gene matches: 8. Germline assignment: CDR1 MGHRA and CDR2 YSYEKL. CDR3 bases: TGCGCCAGCAGCCGAGGAGCGGGAGCAGACTACGAGCAGTACTTC. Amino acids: CASSRGAGADYEQYF.

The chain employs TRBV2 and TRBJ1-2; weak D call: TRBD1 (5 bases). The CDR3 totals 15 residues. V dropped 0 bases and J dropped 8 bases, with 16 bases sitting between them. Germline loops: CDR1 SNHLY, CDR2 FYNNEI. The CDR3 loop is CASSEATQGVSGYTF. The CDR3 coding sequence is TGTGCCAGCAGTGAAGCGACCCAGGGAGTAAGCGGCTACACCTTC.

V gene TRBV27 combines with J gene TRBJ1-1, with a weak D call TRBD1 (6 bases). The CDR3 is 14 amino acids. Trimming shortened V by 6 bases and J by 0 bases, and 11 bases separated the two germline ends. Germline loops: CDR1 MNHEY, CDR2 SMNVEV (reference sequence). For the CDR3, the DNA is TGTGCCAGCAGAACCACAGGGTTGAACACTGAAGCTTTCTTT. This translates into CASRTTGLNTEAFF.

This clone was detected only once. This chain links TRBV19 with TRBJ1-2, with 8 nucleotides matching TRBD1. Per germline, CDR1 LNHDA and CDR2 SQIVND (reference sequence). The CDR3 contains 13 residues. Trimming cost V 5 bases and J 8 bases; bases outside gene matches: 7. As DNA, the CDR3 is TGTGCCAGTAGTGGACAGGGCACTTACGGCTACACCTTC. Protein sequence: CASSGQGTYGYTF.

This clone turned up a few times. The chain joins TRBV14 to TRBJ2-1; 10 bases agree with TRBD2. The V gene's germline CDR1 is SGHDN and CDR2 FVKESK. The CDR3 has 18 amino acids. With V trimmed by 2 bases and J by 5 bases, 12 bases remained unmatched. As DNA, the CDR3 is TGTGCCAGCAGCCAAAGGACTAGCGGACTTAGGATCCACAATGAGCAGTTCTTC. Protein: CASSQRTSGLRIHNEQFF.

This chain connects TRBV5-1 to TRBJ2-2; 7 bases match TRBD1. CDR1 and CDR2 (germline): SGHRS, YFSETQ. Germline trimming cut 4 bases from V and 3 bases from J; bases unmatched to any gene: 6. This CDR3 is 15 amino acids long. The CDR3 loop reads CASSTDRAHTGELFF. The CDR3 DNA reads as TGCGCCAGCAGCACCGACAGGGCGCACACCGGGGAGCTGTTTTTT.

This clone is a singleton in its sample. As DNA, the CDR3 is TGTGCCAGCAGCTCAGGGACAGGGGAACGGACTGAAGCTTTCTTT. The encoded protein is CASSSGTGERTEAFF. The J gene is TRBJ1-1, the V gene TRBV11-3; 10 nucleotides agree with TRBD1. The V segment lost 4 bases and the J segment 5 bases; nucleotides outside the gene matches: 7. This CDR3 is built from 15 residues. Germline CDR1 reads SGHNT; CDR2 reads YENEEA.

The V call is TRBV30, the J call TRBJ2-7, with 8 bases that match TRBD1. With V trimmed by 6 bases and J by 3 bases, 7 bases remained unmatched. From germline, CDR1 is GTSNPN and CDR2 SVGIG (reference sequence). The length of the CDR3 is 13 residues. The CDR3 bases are TGTGCCTGTACCCGGGACAGGCACTACGAGCAGTACTTC. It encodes CACTRDRHYEQYF.

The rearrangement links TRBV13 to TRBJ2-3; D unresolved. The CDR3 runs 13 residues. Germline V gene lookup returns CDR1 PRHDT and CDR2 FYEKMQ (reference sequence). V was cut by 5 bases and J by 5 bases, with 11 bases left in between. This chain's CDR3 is CASSRSVVDTQYF. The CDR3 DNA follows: TGTGCCAGCAGCCGATCGGTGGTAGATACGCAGTATTTT.

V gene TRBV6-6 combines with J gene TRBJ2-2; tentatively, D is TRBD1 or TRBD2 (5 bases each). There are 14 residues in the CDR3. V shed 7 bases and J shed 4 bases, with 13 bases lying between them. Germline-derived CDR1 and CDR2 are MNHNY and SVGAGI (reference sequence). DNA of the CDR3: TGTGCCAGCACCGGGACGCCAAGCACCGGGGAGCTGTTTTTT. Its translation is CASTGTPSTGELFF.

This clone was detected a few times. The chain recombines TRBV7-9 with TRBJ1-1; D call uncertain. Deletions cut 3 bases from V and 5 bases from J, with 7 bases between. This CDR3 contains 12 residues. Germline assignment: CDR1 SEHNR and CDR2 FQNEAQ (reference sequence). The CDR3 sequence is CASSFGRTEAFF. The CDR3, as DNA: TGTGCCAGCAGCTTCGGTCGAACTGAAGCTTTCTTT.